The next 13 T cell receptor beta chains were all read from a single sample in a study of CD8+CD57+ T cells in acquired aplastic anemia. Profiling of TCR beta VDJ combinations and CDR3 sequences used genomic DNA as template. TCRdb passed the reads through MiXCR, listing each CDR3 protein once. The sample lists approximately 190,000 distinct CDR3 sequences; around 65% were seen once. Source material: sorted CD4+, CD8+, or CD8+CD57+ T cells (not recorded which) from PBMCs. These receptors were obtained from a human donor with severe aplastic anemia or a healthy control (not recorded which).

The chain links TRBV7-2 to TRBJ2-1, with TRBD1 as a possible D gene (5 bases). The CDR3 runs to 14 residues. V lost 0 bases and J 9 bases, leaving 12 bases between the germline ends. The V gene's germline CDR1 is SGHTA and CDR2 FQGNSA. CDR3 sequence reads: CASSLAQAIGEQFF. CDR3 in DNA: TGTGCCAGCAGCTTAGCACAGGCGATCGGTGAGCAGTTCTTC.

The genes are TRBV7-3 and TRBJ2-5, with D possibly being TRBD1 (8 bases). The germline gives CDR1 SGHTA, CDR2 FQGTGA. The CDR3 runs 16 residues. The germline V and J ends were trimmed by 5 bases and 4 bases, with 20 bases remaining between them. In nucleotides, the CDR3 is TGTGCCAGCAGCCATGGACAGGGAGGGAACCGAGAGACCCAGTACTTC. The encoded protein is CASSHGQGGNRETQYF.

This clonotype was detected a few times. The CDR3 DNA is TGTGCCAGCAGTTTATATGGGAACAATGAGCAGTTCTTC. This gives the protein CASSLYGNNEQFF. The rearrangement links TRBV27 to TRBJ2-1; D gene uncertain. Germline loops: CDR1 MNHEY, CDR2 SMNVEV (reference sequence). V lost 1 base and J 5 bases, leaving 6 bases between the germline ends. The CDR3 sequence is 13 residues long.

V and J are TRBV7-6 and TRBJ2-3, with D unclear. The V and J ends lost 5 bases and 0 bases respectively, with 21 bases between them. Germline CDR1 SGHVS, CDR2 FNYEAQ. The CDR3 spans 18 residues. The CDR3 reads CASSTQIRSLTSTDTQYF. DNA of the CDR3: TGTGCCAGCAGCACCCAGATAAGGTCGTTAACTAGCACAGATACGCAGTATTTT.

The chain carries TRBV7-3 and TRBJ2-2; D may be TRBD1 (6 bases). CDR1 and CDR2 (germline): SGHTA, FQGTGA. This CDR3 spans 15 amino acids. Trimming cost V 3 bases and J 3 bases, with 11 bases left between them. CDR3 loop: CASSFRTEYTGELFF. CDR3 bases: TGTGCCAGCAGCTTCAGGACAGAATACACCGGGGAGCTGTTTTTT.

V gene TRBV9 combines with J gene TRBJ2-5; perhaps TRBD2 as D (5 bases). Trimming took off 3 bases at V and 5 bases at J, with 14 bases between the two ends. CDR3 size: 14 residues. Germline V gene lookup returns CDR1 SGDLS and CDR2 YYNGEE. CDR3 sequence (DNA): TGTGCCAGCAGCGCGACGGGGATGTGGGAGACCCAGTACTTC. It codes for CASSATGMWETQYF.

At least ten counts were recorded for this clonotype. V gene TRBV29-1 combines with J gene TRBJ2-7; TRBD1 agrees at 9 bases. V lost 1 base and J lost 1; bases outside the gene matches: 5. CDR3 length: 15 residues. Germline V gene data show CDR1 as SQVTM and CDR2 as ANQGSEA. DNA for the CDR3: TGCAGCGTTGAAGGGTCCGGACAGGGGTCCTACGAGCAGTACTTC. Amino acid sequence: CSVEGSGQGSYEQYF.

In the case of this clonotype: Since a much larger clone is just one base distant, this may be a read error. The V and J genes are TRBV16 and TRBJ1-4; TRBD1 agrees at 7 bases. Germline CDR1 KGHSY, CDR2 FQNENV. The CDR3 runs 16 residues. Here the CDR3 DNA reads TGTACCAGCAGCCACCGGAGACAGGGCGTAGAAGAAAAACTGTTTTTT. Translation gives CTSSHRRQGVEEKLFF.

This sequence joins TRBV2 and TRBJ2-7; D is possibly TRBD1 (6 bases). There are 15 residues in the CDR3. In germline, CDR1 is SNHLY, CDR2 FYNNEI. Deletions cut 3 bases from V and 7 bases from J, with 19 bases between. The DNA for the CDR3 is TGTGCCAGCAGTGAGGGGCTTTTGGGGGCTGAGGAGCAGTACTTC. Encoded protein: CASSEGLLGAEEQYF.

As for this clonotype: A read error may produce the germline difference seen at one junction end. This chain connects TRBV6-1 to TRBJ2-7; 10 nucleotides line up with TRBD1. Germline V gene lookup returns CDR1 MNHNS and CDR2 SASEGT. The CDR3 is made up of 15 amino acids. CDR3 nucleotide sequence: TGTGCCAGCAGTCCCGACAGGGGGCCTTCCTACGAGCCGTACTTC. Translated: CASSPDRGPSYEPYF.

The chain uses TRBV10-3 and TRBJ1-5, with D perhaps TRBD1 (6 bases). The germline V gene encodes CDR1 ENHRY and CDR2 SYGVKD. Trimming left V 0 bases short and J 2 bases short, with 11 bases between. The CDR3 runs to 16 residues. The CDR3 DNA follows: TGTGCCATCAGTGAGTCGATCAGGGGAGGCAATCAGCCCCAGCATTTT. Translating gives CAISESIRGGNQPQHF.

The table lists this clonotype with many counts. The CDR3 bases are TGTGCCATCAGTGGGGGGGTTACTCCCTGGGGCACTGAAGCTTTCTTT. It encodes CAISGGVTPWGTEAFF. The chain uses TRBV10-3 and TRBJ1-1; maybe TRBD1 (5 bases). The CDR3 runs to 16 residues. V was clipped by 4 bases and J by 4 bases, with 19 bases between them. Germline-derived CDR1 and CDR2 are ENHRY and SYGVKD.

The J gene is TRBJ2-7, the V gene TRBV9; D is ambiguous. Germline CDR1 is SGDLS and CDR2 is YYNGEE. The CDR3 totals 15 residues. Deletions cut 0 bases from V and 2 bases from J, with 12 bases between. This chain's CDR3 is CASSVGDTQTYEQYF. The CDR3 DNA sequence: TGTGCCAGCAGCGTAGGTGACACCCAAACCTACGAGCAGTACTTC.